Below, 14 T cell receptor beta chains from the same sample are listed, as sequenced in a study of cytomegalovirus exposure and HLA in healthy donors. Using immunoSEQ multiplex PCR, the repertoire was profiled, and TCRdb retains in-frame clones only, with some absent. The data contain approximately 120,000 clones, 90% to 97% of them singletons. Sequenced input: PBMCs. The receptors derive from a man aged 18 to 29 in good health and CMV-seronegative.

This chain joins TRBV7-3 and TRBJ1-2, with no clear D. This CDR3 has 13 residues. Between the trimmed V and J ends, which lost 2 bases and 6 bases, there was a span of 10 bases. Germline V gene data show CDR1 as SGHTA and CDR2 as FQGTGA. The CDR3 bases are TGTGCCAGCAGCTTAGGCGGGGTGGATGGCTACACCTTC. It yields the protein CASSLGGVDGYTF.

The gene calls are TRBV11-2 and TRBJ2-7; a weak D match, TRBD2 (6 bases). The germline V and J ends were trimmed by 3 bases and 2 bases, with 17 bases remaining between them. Germline values: CDR1 SGHAT, CDR2 FQNNGV. The CDR3 contains 16 residues. CDR3 nucleotides: TGTGCCAGCAGCTTGTCGATGGGGGGTAACGCCTACGAGCAGTACTTC. This translates into CASSLSMGGNAYEQYF.

About this clone: The junction differs from germline at one of its ends, possibly a read error. This sequence joins TRBV7-7 and TRBJ2-2, with D tentatively TRBD1 (6 bases). Germline CDR1 is SSHAT and CDR2 is FNYEAQ (reference sequence). This CDR3 contains 12 residues. The CDR3 loop is CASSPGDGELFF. CDR3 coding DNA: TGTGCTAGCAGCCCAGGGGACGGGGAGCTGTTTTTT.

The rearrangement joins TRBV7-2 to TRBJ1-4; D possibly corresponds to TRBD1 (5 bases). The germline gives CDR1 SGHTA, CDR2 FQGNSA. The CDR3 has 14 residues. The ends were cut back, 5 bases at V and 8 bases at J, with 15 bases in the middle. The CDR3, as DNA: TGTGCCAGCAGCCAATGGCAGGGTAGGGAAAAACTGTTTTTT. It yields the protein CASSQWQGREKLFF. The variable domain in full, completed from reference TRBV7-2 and TRBJ1-4, reads GAGVSQSPSNKVTEKGKDVELRCDPISGHTALYWYRQSLGQGLEFLIYFQGNSAPDKSGLPSDRFSAERTGGSVSTLTIQRTQQEDSAVYLCASSQWQGREKLFFGSGTQLSVL.

The chain is built from TRBV2 and TRBJ1-1, with D possibly matching TRBD1 (6 bases). Looked up from germline, CDR1 is SNHLY and CDR2 is FYNNEI. CDR3 length equals 14 residues. Trimming took off 7 bases at V and 0 bases at J, with 12 bases between the two ends. CDR3 nucleotides: TGTGCCAGCAATAAACAGGGTTTGAACACTGAAGCTTTCTTT. It translates to CASNKQGLNTEAFF.

The chain has TRBV27 and TRBJ2-7; D perhaps matches TRBD2 (7 bases). Germline CDR1 is MNHEY and CDR2 is SMNVEV (reference sequence). V was pared by 4 bases and J by 6 bases, with 22 bases between. CDR3 size: 16 residues. DNA of the CDR3: TGTGCCAGCAGTTCCGTGGGCCCCATGGGAGGGGGCGAGCAGTACTTC. This codes for CASSSVGPMGGGEQYF.

V usage is TRBV6-5 and J usage is TRBJ1-5; TRBD1 agrees at 7 bases. The CDR3 loop spans 13 amino acids. V was pared by 8 bases and J by 7 bases, with 8 bases of the junction left unmatched. Germline-derived CDR1 and CDR2 are MNHEY and SVGAGI. DNA for the CDR3: TGTGCCAGCGGCCGACAGGGACAACAGCCCCAGCATTTT. Translation: CASGRQGQQPQHF.

This sequence joins TRBV5-1 and TRBJ2-5; D uncertain. CDR1 is SGHRS, CDR2 YFSETQ, per germline. V was pared by 4 bases and J by 4 bases, with 8 bases between. There are 12 residues in the CDR3. CDR3: CASSPPGETQYF. The DNA of the CDR3 is TGCGCCAGCAGCCCACCGGGAGAGACCCAGTACTTC.

The V gene is TRBV5-6, the J gene TRBJ1-1, with 7 bases lining up with TRBD1. Unmatched junction bases numbered 7, after V lost 2 bases and J lost 6 bases. From germline, CDR1 is SGHDT and CDR2 YYEEEE. The CDR3 is 14 residues long. The CDR3 DNA sequence: TGTGCCAGCAGCTTAGGAGGGGGCGGCGCTGAAGCTTTCTTT. It yields the protein CASSLGGGGAEAFF. Full variable domain (missing parts from reference TRBV5-6 and TRBJ1-1): DAGVTQSPTHLIKTRGQQVTLRCSPKSGHDTVSWYQQALGQGPQFIFQYYEEEERQRGNFPDRFSGHQFPNYSSELNVNALLLGDSALYLCASSLGGGGAEAFFGQGTRLTVV.

The chain joins TRBV29-1 to TRBJ1-1; a weak D match, TRBD1 (6 bases). Trimming took 4 bases from V and 5 from J, leaving 11 bases between them. This CDR3 has 12 amino acids. From germline, CDR1 is SQVTM and CDR2 ANQGSEA. The CDR3 here is CSVGTGLTEAFF. CDR3 DNA sequence: TGCAGCGTTGGCACAGGGTTGACTGAAGCTTTCTTT.

V gene TRBV7-9 combines with J gene TRBJ2-7; D unresolved. The germline gives CDR1 SEHNR, CDR2 FQNEAQ (reference sequence). V dropped 3 bases and J dropped 7 bases, with 7 bases sitting between them. There are 11 residues in the CDR3. The CDR3 bases are TGTGCCAGCAGCTTCGAACAGGAGCAGTACTTC. Its translation is CASSFEQEQYF.

This clone was recorded once. The chain links TRBV5-1 to TRBJ2-1; 9 bases line up with TRBD2. The CDR3 is made up of 15 amino acids. After removal of 7 bases from V and 7 bases from J, the junction contained 12 bases not matched to a gene. Looked up from germline, CDR1 is SGHRS and CDR2 is YFSETQ. The CDR3 is CASRSRSGRPNEQFF. CDR3 nucleotide sequence: TGCGCCAGCCGGTCTCGAAGCGGGAGGCCTAATGAGCAGTTCTTC.

The chain uses TRBV7-9 and TRBJ1-3; D is unresolved. Germline-derived CDR1 and CDR2 are SEHNR and FQNEAQ (reference sequence). CDR3 length: 15 residues. V lost 3 bases to trimming and J lost 0 bases, with 9 bases between them. CDR3 loop: CASSFISTSGNTIYF. CDR3 DNA: TGTGCCAGCAGCTTTATTAGTACCTCTGGAAACACCATATATTTT.

This chain links TRBV27 with TRBJ2-2; TRBD2 might be the D (6 bases). Looked up from germline, CDR1 is MNHEY and CDR2 is SMNVEV (reference sequence). Trimming took off 6 bases at V and 3 bases at J, with 14 bases between the two ends. The CDR3 runs 15 residues. The CDR3 spells CASRPGSRDTGELFF. The CDR3 DNA is TGTGCCAGCAGGCCCGGGAGTCGGGACACCGGGGAGCTGTTTTTT.